A selection of T cell receptor beta chains follows, all from one sample in a study of T cells after yellow fever vaccination. MiXCR was run by TCRdb on the 5' RACE reads, yielding one entry per CDR3 protein. The profile shows 400,000 to 650,000 distinct CDR3 sequences, roughly 22% of them singletons. The material was PBMCs, obtained approximately 20 days after the first yellow fever vaccination. The receptors stem from a man aged 18 to 35 who received the YFV17D yellow fever vaccine. Each CDR3 is given with its conserved first and last residue. D genes are given only for firm matches. The size of a clone is reported for some rows only, either as once, few or many, or as a class for expanded clones.

V gene: TRBV4-1
J gene: TRBJ1-2
D gene: TRBD1
clone size: few
CDR3 DNA: TGCGCCAGCAGCCAAGATCGCGACAGGGTCCACTATGGCTACACCTTC
CDR3 protein: CASSQDRDRVHYGYTF

V gene: TRBV7-8
J gene: TRBJ2-1
D gene: -
clone size: -
CDR3 DNA: TGTGCCAGCAGCCCCTGGACTGTAGCTCATGAGCAGTTCTTC
CDR3 protein: CASSPWTVAHEQFF

V gene: TRBV7-2
J gene: TRBJ2-1
D gene: TRBD1
clone size: -
CDR3 DNA: TGTGCCAGCAGCTTACCCGGGACAGGGAACCACAATGAGCAGTTCTTC
CDR3 protein: CASSLPGTGNHNEQFF

V gene: TRBV6-5
J gene: TRBJ2-2
D gene: -
clone size: -
CDR3 DNA: TGTGCCAGCAGTTCTCTTTGGGCGGGGGCCAACACCGGGGAGCTGTTTTTT
CDR3 protein: CASSSLWAGANTGELFF

V gene: TRBV4-3
J gene: TRBJ2-3
D gene: -
clone size: -
CDR3 DNA: TGCGCCAGCAGCCAAGCGCCAGGGAACACAGATACGCAGTATTTT
CDR3 protein: CASSQAPGNTDTQYF

V gene: TRBV4-3
J gene: TRBJ2-2
D gene: TRBD1
clone size: -
CDR3 DNA: TGCGCCAGCAGCCAAGAGAGAACAGGGGGGCCCGGGGAGCTGTTTTTT
CDR3 protein: CASSQERTGGPGELFF

V gene: TRBV28
J gene: TRBJ2-7
D gene: -
clone size: -
CDR3 DNA: TGTGCCAGCAGTTACGGCGAGCAGTACTTC
CDR3 protein: CASSYGEQYF

V gene: TRBV24-1
J gene: TRBJ2-3
D gene: -
clone size: -
CDR3 DNA: TGTGCCACCAGTGATTACGAGGGGGATACGCAGTATTTT
CDR3 protein: CATSDYEGDTQYF

V gene: TRBV5-5
J gene: TRBJ1-2
D gene: -
clone size: few
CDR3 DNA: TGTGCCAGCAGCCAGACCGGGCAACTCGGGTATGGCTACACCTTC
CDR3 protein: CASSQTGQLGYGYTF

V gene: TRBV27
J gene: TRBJ2-3
D gene: -
clone size: few
CDR3 DNA: TGTGCCAGCAGTTTTTTATTTCCCCAGTTGGGCACAGATACGCAGTATTTT
CDR3 protein: CASSFLFPQLGTDTQYF

V gene: TRBV5-1
J gene: TRBJ1-1
D gene: TRBD1
clone size: -
CDR3 DNA: TGCGCCAGCAGCGCTAGACAGGGGAGGAGCACTGAAGCTTTCTTT
CDR3 protein: CASSARQGRSTEAFF

V gene: TRBV29-1
J gene: TRBJ1-2
D gene: TRBD1
clone size: many
CDR3 DNA: TGCAGCTCCGGGACAGGGGGCTATGGCTACACCTTC
CDR3 protein: CSSGTGGYGYTF

V gene: TRBV4-1
J gene: TRBJ1-1
D gene: -
clone size: few
CDR3 DNA: TGCGCCAGCAGCCAAGGGTTCGAGGGCACTGAAGCTTTCTTT
CDR3 protein: CASSQGFEGTEAFF

V gene: TRBV6-2/TRBV6-3
J gene: TRBJ2-3
D gene: -
clone size: many
CDR3 DNA: TGTGCCAGCAGTTACTCCGTCGCTAGCACAGATACGCAGTATTTT
CDR3 protein: CASSYSVASTDTQYF

V gene: TRBV5-1
J gene: TRBJ2-2
D gene: -
clone size: -
CDR3 DNA: TGCGCCAGCAAGACCGGGACAAGGGCAAACACCGGGGAGCTGTTTTTT
CDR3 protein: CASKTGTRANTGELFF

V gene: TRBV7-9
J gene: TRBJ1-2
D gene: -
clone size: few
CDR3 DNA: TGTGCCAGCAGCTCCCCCCTCAGTGGATTTGGGCCCGGGAGCTACACCTTC
CDR3 protein: CASSSPLSGFGPGSYTF

V gene: TRBV20-1
J gene: TRBJ2-1
D gene: TRBD2
clone size: -
CDR3 DNA: TGCAGTGCTTCGGGACTAGCGGCCTACAATGAGCAGTTCTTC
CDR3 protein: CSASGLAAYNEQFF

V gene: TRBV20-1
J gene: TRBJ2-1
D gene: -
clone size: -
CDR3 DNA: TGCAGTGCCGAAATCAGCCCGTCCTACAATGAGCAGTTCTTC
CDR3 protein: CSAEISPSYNEQFF

V gene: TRBV10-3
J gene: TRBJ2-5
D gene: TRBD2
clone size: few
CDR3 DNA: TGTGCCATCTCAGTGACTAGCGGGTCCTCAGAGACCCAGTACTTC
CDR3 protein: CAISVTSGSSETQYF

V gene: TRBV20-1
J gene: TRBJ2-3
D gene: TRBD2
clone size: few
CDR3 DNA: TGCAGTGCTAGGAGACTAGCGGGGGGCACAGATACGCAGTATTTT
CDR3 protein: CSARRLAGGTDTQYF

V gene: TRBV15
J gene: TRBJ1-1
D gene: -
clone size: -
CDR3 DNA: TGTGCCACCAGCAGAGAAATCGGGCACCGGGGGGAAGCTTTCTTT
CDR3 protein: CATSREIGHRGEAFF

V gene: TRBV12-5
J gene: TRBJ2-1
D gene: -
clone size: -
CDR3 DNA: TGTGCTAGTGGTTTTGGGGAAAACACTTTCGGGCAGTTCTTC
CDR3 protein: CASGFGENTFGQFF

V gene: TRBV4-2
J gene: TRBJ1-6
D gene: -
clone size: few
CDR3 DNA: TGTGCCAGCAGCCAAGAGGCAGGGTACGATAATTCACCCCTCCACTTT
CDR3 protein: CASSQEAGYDNSPLHF

V gene: TRBV6-5
J gene: TRBJ2-7
D gene: TRBD1
clone size: few
CDR3 DNA: TGTGCCAGCAGGACTCGAGACAGGGTGCACGAGCAGTACTTC
CDR3 protein: CASRTRDRVHEQYF

V gene: TRBV5-1
J gene: TRBJ1-2
D gene: -
clone size: -
CDR3 DNA: TGCGCCAGCAGCTTGGCCAGTAGCGGCTACACCTTC
CDR3 protein: CASSLASSGYTF

V gene: TRBV25-1
J gene: TRBJ1-3
D gene: -
clone size: many
CDR3 DNA: TGTGCCAGCAGTGAATCCCAGGGCCCAGTTTTTGACACCATATATTTT
CDR3 protein: CASSESQGPVFDTIYF

V gene: TRBV4-1
J gene: TRBJ2-2
D gene: TRBD1
clone size: -
CDR3 DNA: TGCGCCAGCAGCCAAGATGGGGGGACAGGGTGGGCCGGGGAGCTGTTTTTT
CDR3 protein: CASSQDGGTGWAGELFF

V gene: TRBV29-1
J gene: TRBJ2-3
D gene: TRBD2
clone size: few
CDR3 DNA: TGCAGCGTTGGCCCTACTAGCGAGCAAACAGATACGCAGTATTTT
CDR3 protein: CSVGPTSEQTDTQYF

V gene: TRBV7-2
J gene: TRBJ1-4
D gene: -
clone size: -
CDR3 DNA: TGTGCCAGCAGCCCCGCCTCAACTAATGAAAAACTGTTTTTT
CDR3 protein: CASSPASTNEKLFF

V gene: TRBV19
J gene: TRBJ2-7
D gene: TRBD1
clone size: -
CDR3 DNA: TGTGCCAGTCCGACAGGGAGCTCCTACGAGCAGTACTTC
CDR3 protein: CASPTGSSYEQYF

V gene: TRBV6-1
J gene: TRBJ1-3
D gene: -
clone size: -
CDR3 DNA: TGTGCCAGCAGATCACCAGTCTCTGGAAACACCATATATTTT
CDR3 protein: CASRSPVSGNTIYF

V gene: TRBV4-3
J gene: TRBJ1-6
D gene: -
clone size: once
CDR3 DNA: TGCGCCAGCAGCCAAGATTTTTTGGGGACTGGGTTATCGAATTCACCCCTCCACTTT
CDR3 protein: CASSQDFLGTGLSNSPLHF

V gene: TRBV7-2
J gene: TRBJ2-7
D gene: TRBD2
clone size: few
CDR3 DNA: TGTGCCAGCAGCATTAGCGGGGGGCGTTCCTACGAGCAGTACTTC
CDR3 protein: CASSISGGRSYEQYF

V gene: TRBV10-3
J gene: TRBJ1-1
D gene: -
clone size: -
CDR3 DNA: TGTGCCATCAGTGGGGGAGGCACTGAAGCTTTCTTT
CDR3 protein: CAISGGGTEAFF

V gene: TRBV15
J gene: TRBJ1-2
D gene: TRBD1
clone size: few
CDR3 DNA: TGTGCCACCAGCAGAGATCAGGGCAGGGGGTCGCAGGGCTACACCTTC
CDR3 protein: CATSRDQGRGSQGYTF

V gene: TRBV14
J gene: TRBJ2-1
D gene: -
clone size: once
CDR3 DNA: TGTGCCAGCAGCGAGTGGGGGGGCCAGGGTGAGCAGTTCTTC
CDR3 protein: CASSEWGGQGEQFF

V gene: TRBV19
J gene: TRBJ1-1
D gene: -
clone size: -
CDR3 DNA: TGTGCCAGTACCCCTCGACGGACGGTTGTGGGCACTGAAGCTTTCTTT
CDR3 protein: CASTPRRTVVGTEAFF

V gene: TRBV7-8
J gene: TRBJ2-5
D gene: -
clone size: -
CDR3 DNA: TGTGCCAGCAGCTTCCCCGTGGCCGTATCCAGGTCGTACCAAGAGACCCAGTACTTC
CDR3 protein: CASSFPVAVSRSYQETQYF

V gene: TRBV25-1
J gene: TRBJ2-2
D gene: -
clone size: many
CDR3 DNA: TGTGCCAGCAGTGAATCTGGGGGCGGGGAGCTGTTTTTT
CDR3 protein: CASSESGGGELFF

V gene: TRBV18
J gene: TRBJ1-2
D gene: TRBD1
clone size: -
CDR3 DNA: TGTGCCAGCTCACGGGACACCGCAGGGGGACATGGCTACACCTTC
CDR3 protein: CASSRDTAGGHGYTF

V gene: TRBV28
J gene: TRBJ2-1
D gene: -
clone size: -
CDR3 DNA: TGTGCCAGCAGTTTTGAGGAGCAGTTCTTC
CDR3 protein: CASSFEEQFF

V gene: TRBV7-9
J gene: TRBJ2-5
D gene: TRBD1
clone size: many
CDR3 DNA: TGTGCCAGTGGGACAGTGGAGACCCAGTACTTC
CDR3 protein: CASGTVETQYF

V gene: TRBV7-3
J gene: TRBJ1-2
D gene: -
clone size: -
CDR3 DNA: TGTGCCAGCAGCCGCTACAGGGAATTAAGCTATGGCTACACCTTC
CDR3 protein: CASSRYRELSYGYTF

V gene: TRBV13
J gene: TRBJ2-2
D gene: TRBD2
clone size: -
CDR3 DNA: TGTGCCAGTAGCGGGTGGAACACCGGGGAGCTGTTTTTT
CDR3 protein: CASSGWNTGELFF

V gene: TRBV12-1
J gene: TRBJ2-3
D gene: -
clone size: -
CDR3 DNA: TGTGCCAGCAGCCCCGGGCTCATCGGGGCCACAGATACGCAGTATTTT
CDR3 protein: CASSPGLIGATDTQYF

V gene: TRBV4-2
J gene: TRBJ1-1
D gene: -
clone size: -
CDR3 DNA: TGTGCCAGCAGCCAGGAACAGGCCTCCGGACTAGCTTTCTTT
CDR3 protein: CASSQEQASGLAFF

V gene: TRBV11-3
J gene: TRBJ2-3
D gene: -
clone size: -
CDR3 DNA: TGTGCCAGCAGCCGGGGCCCCACAGATACGCAGTATTTT
CDR3 protein: CASSRGPTDTQYF

V gene: TRBV20-1
J gene: TRBJ2-2
D gene: -
clone size: few
CDR3 DNA: TGCAGTGCTAGGGGTTGGGGCAGGGAGCTGTTTTTT
CDR3 protein: CSARGWGRELFF

V gene: TRBV7-3
J gene: TRBJ2-3
D gene: -
clone size: -
CDR3 DNA: TGTGCCAGCAGCATGGAGCGGGGCACAGATACGCAGTATTTT
CDR3 protein: CASSMERGTDTQYF

V gene: TRBV19
J gene: TRBJ2-2
D gene: -
clone size: -
CDR3 DNA: TGTGCCAGTAGCCCCCTCGAGGGGAACACCGGGGAGCTGTTTTTT
CDR3 protein: CASSPLEGNTGELFF

V gene: TRBV7-8
J gene: TRBJ1-1
D gene: -
clone size: -
CDR3 DNA: TGTGCCAGCAGCTATACTCAGGGAGTTGAAGCTTTCTTT
CDR3 protein: CASSYTQGVEAFF

V gene: TRBV6-2/TRBV6-3
J gene: TRBJ2-7
D gene: TRBD1
clone size: -
CDR3 DNA: TGTGCCAGCAGCCCTCCTCGGACAGGTTACGAGCAGTACTTC
CDR3 protein: CASSPPRTGYEQYF

V gene: TRBV18
J gene: TRBJ1-4
D gene: TRBD1
clone size: -
CDR3 DNA: TGTGCCAGCTCATTCGGACAGGGACGAGGTGAAAAACTGTTTTTT
CDR3 protein: CASSFGQGRGEKLFF

V gene: TRBV4-1
J gene: TRBJ1-6
D gene: -
clone size: few
CDR3 DNA: TGCGCCAGCAGCCAAGTCGTAGATTCACCCCTCCACTTT
CDR3 protein: CASSQVVDSPLHF

V gene: TRBV4-3
J gene: TRBJ2-7
D gene: TRBD1
clone size: -
CDR3 DNA: TGCGCCAGCAGCCAAGATTGGACAGGGGGACCCTACGAGCAGTACTTC
CDR3 protein: CASSQDWTGGPYEQYF

V gene: TRBV7-2
J gene: TRBJ2-1
D gene: -
clone size: -
CDR3 DNA: TGTGCCAGCACTCCCGGTGGCACTAGCTCCTACAATGAGCAGTTCTTC
CDR3 protein: CASTPGGTSSYNEQFF

V gene: TRBV7-2
J gene: TRBJ2-3
D gene: -
clone size: -
CDR3 DNA: TGTGCCAGCAGTCGGGGTATCACAGATACGCAGTATTTT
CDR3 protein: CASSRGITDTQYF